These 13 T cell receptor beta chains originate from one sample sequenced in a study of T cell changes during pregnancy in multiple sclerosis. Using immunoSEQ multiplex PCR, the repertoire was profiled, and TCRdb retains in-frame clones only, with some absent. Of 85,000 to 90,000 clones listed, roughly 90% were seen once; the top ten hold 1.5% to 2%. The sample in question was peripheral blood, obtained in the first trimester of pregnancy. Receptor source: a female donor in good health, enrolled as a control in a pregnancy study.

The chain is built from TRBV11-1 and TRBJ1-6, with D perhaps TRBD1 (5 bases). Trimming took 7 bases from V and 4 from J, leaving 11 bases between them. From germline, CDR1 is SGHAT and CDR2 FQDESV (reference sequence). The CDR3 consists of 14 residues. Here the CDR3 reads CASTLDKYNSPLHF. DNA of the CDR3: TGTGCCAGCACCTTGGACAAGTATAATTCACCCCTCCACTTT.

The chain links TRBV20-1 to TRBJ1-1; D ambiguous. The CDR3 is 11 residues long. From germline, CDR1 is DFQATT and CDR2 SNEGSKA (reference sequence). The V end was cut by 1 base, the J end by 7 bases, with 7 bases between. CDR3 nucleotides: TGCAGTGCTAGAGGAGCTCTTGAAGCTTTCTTT. Encoded protein: CSARGALEAFF.

The chain is built from TRBV6-5 and TRBJ1-2, with 8 bases fitting TRBD1. The CDR3 runs to 13 residues. The junction had 5 bases not matched to a gene; V was cut back by 5 bases and J by 6 bases. Germline CDR1 MNHEY, CDR2 SVGAGI. The CDR3 spells CASSTTGENGYTF. CDR3 bases: TGTGCCAGCAGTACGACAGGGGAGAATGGCTACACCTTC.

The CDR3 DNA sequence: TGTGCCAGCAGCTTGGACAGCTATGGCTACACCTTC. This encodes CASSLDSYGYTF. The chain couples TRBV5-5 to TRBJ1-2; D gene unclear. The ends were cut back, 0 bases at V and 4 bases at J, with 4 bases in the middle. This CDR3 has 12 amino acids. Germline V gene data show CDR1 as SGHKS and CDR2 as YYEKEE (reference sequence).

This chain joins TRBV5-1 and TRBJ2-7; 7 positions agree with TRBD2. The trim removed 0 bases at V and 3 bases at J, leaving 9 bases unmatched. CDR1 is SGHRS, CDR2 YFSETQ, per germline. CDR3 size: 16 residues. CDR3: CASSLAGSGALYEQYF. CDR3 sequence (DNA): TGCGCCAGCAGCTTGGCAGGCAGCGGGGCCCTCTACGAGCAGTACTTC.

This chain connects TRBV9 to TRBJ2-5, with D tentatively TRBD2 (6 bases). The germline V and J ends were trimmed by 4 bases and 7 bases, with 14 bases remaining between them. The CDR3 runs 13 residues. Germline V gene data show CDR1 as SGDLS and CDR2 as YYNGEE. CDR3 loop: CASSYGTPGTQYF. CDR3 coding DNA: TGTGCCAGCAGCTACGGGACTCCGGGGACCCAGTACTTC.

This chain joins TRBV7-6 and TRBJ2-7, with 7 bases fitting TRBD1. CDR3 length: 13 amino acids. With 5 bases clipped from V and 5 bases from J, the junction kept 6 bases outside the gene matches. CDR1 is SGHVS and CDR2 is FNYEAQ in the germline V gene. CDR3 nucleotide sequence: TGTGCCAGCAGCCCGACAGGGAGAAACGAGCAGTACTTC. Translation: CASSPTGRNEQYF.

The chain has TRBV7-9 and TRBJ2-3, with 10 bases aligning to TRBD1. Germline trimming cut 8 bases from V and 3 bases from J; bases unmatched to any gene: 11. The CDR3 consists of 16 residues. The germline V gene encodes CDR1 SEHNR and CDR2 FQNEAQ (reference sequence). CDR3 DNA sequence: TGTGCCAGCTCGGGACAGGGGCCCTCGAAGACAGATACGCAGTATTTT. Translating it yields CASSGQGPSKTDTQYF.

The J gene is TRBJ2-3, the V gene TRBV11-3, with D maybe TRBD2 (5 bases). Germline V CDR1 and CDR2: SGHNT, YENEEA. V lost 4 bases and J lost 4, with 21 bases in between. This CDR3 contains 17 residues. This chain's CDR3 is CASSSLGLHLGPDTQYF. CDR3 DNA: TGTGCCAGCAGCTCCCTTGGACTCCACCTCGGGCCAGATACGCAGTATTTT.

This clone occurred once. The chain is built from TRBV7-9 and TRBJ2-7, with D unresolved. CDR1 is SEHNR and CDR2 is FQNEAQ in the germline V gene (reference sequence). The CDR3 is 12 amino acids. V lost 0 bases and J 5 bases, leaving 5 bases between the germline ends. CDR3 nucleotide sequence: TGTGCCAGCAGCTTAGCTCAGGACGAGCAGTACTTC. Translating it yields CASSLAQDEQYF.

The chain joins TRBV6-5 to TRBJ2-7, with D perhaps TRBD2 (5 bases). The V gene's germline CDR1 is MNHEY and CDR2 SVGAGI. The CDR3 runs to 12 residues. V lost 2 bases and J lost 3, with 5 bases in between. The DNA for the CDR3 is TGTGCCAGCAGTTACGCGGGCTACGAGCAGTACTTC. Protein product: CASSYAGYEQYF.

The chain carries TRBV14 and TRBJ2-7; the match to TRBD1 covers 10 bases. The V and J ends lost 1 base and 3 bases, in that order; junction bases with no gene match: 12. Per the germline V gene, CDR1 is SGHDN and CDR2 is FVKESK. The CDR3 spans 18 residues. The CDR3 bases are TGTGCCAGCAGCCAAGCCCGGGACAGGGGCTGGGGCTTCTACGAGCAGTACTTC. It codes for CASSQARDRGWGFYEQYF. The whole variable domain, filled in from reference TRBV14 and TRBJ2-7, reads EAGVTQFPSHSVIEKGQTVTLRCDPISGHDNLYWYRRVMGKEIKFLLHFVKESKQDESGMPNNRFLAERTGGTYSTLKVQPAELEDSGVYFCASSQARDRGWGFYEQYFGPGTRLTVT.

The CDR3 region is CASSLSGTPTNEKLFF. DNA for the CDR3: TGCGCCAGCAGCCTCTCCGGGACACCAACTAATGAAAAACTGTTTTTT. J is TRBJ1-4 and V is TRBV4-1, with D perhaps matching TRBD1 (6 bases). The CDR3 is made up of 16 amino acids. The V end was cut by 4 bases, the J end by 0 bases, with 12 bases between. Looked up from germline, CDR1 is MGHRA and CDR2 is YSYEKL.